These 28 T cell receptor beta chains were all obtained from the same sample, sequenced in a study of cytomegalovirus exposure and HLA in healthy donors. Vbeta (60) and Jbeta (13) primers were used in the PCR. Only in-frame clones appear in the TCRdb table, and some are missing; sequencing was by immunoSEQ multiplex PCR. The table lists 70,000 to 95,000 clones, approximately 80% of them singletons. Sequenced input: PBMCs. The receptors come from a young man in good health and CMV-seronegative.

The rearrangement links TRBV5-1 to TRBJ1-2; D possibly corresponds to TRBD1 (5 bases). Trimming took 0 bases from V and 3 from J, leaving 15 bases between them. Germline V lookup: CDR1 SGHRS, CDR2 YFSETQ. This CDR3 spans 16 amino acids. The CDR3 DNA follows: TGCGCCAGCAGCTTGGCCCCGGACACCAGCGACTATGGCTACACCTTC. This encodes CASSLAPDTSDYGYTF.

The chain has TRBV9 and TRBJ2-1; possible D gene TRBD2, 6 bases. This CDR3 region has 15 residues. Trimming took off 0 bases at V and 6 bases at J, with 13 bases between the two ends. Germline CDR1 SGDLS, CDR2 YYNGEE. CDR3 nucleotide sequence: TGTGCCAGCAGCGTAGCCCCGGGACTTTCCAATGAGCAGTTCTTC. This gives the protein CASSVAPGLSNEQFF.

V is TRBV9 and J is TRBJ2-2; no clear D. The CDR3 has 17 residues. Germline V CDR1 and CDR2: SGDLS, YYNGEE. V gave up 4 bases and J gave up 4 bases, with 20 bases separating them. The CDR3, as DNA: TGTGCCAGCAGCCCAAACCCAACGAGGTCGGGCACCGGGGAGCTGTTTTTT. It is translated as CASSPNPTRSGTGELFF.

The chain combines TRBV11-3 with TRBJ2-7; perhaps TRBD1 as D (6 bases). CDR3 length equals 14 residues. Trimming cost V 5 bases and J 1 base, with 12 bases left between them. Per the germline V gene, CDR1 is SGHNT and CDR2 is YENEEA. The CDR3 loop is CASSPEQGSYEQYF. The CDR3 DNA reads TGTGCCAGCAGCCCGGAACAGGGTTCCTACGAGCAGTACTTC.

There are a few counts of this clone. J is TRBJ2-7 and V is TRBV6-1; a possible D gene is TRBD1 (7 bases). The CDR3 is 13 amino acids. V lost 6 bases and J lost 4, with 13 bases in between. Germline values: CDR1 MNHNS, CDR2 SASEGT. CDR3 DNA sequence: TGTGCCAGCAGGTTACAGGGGAGGTACGAGCAGTACTTC. This codes for CASRLQGRYEQYF.

The V and J genes are TRBV7-6 and TRBJ2-3; TRBD1 agrees at 10 bases. The V gene end was trimmed by 4 bases and the J gene end by 2 bases; junction bases not matched to a gene: 6. Germline V gene sequence: CDR1 SGHVS, CDR2 FNYEAQ. The CDR3 totals 16 residues. The CDR3 nucleotides are TGTGCCAGCAGCTCACCGGGACAGGGGTCCACAGATACGCAGTATTTT. Amino acid sequence: CASSSPGQGSTDTQYF.

This clone was seen a single time. The same CDR3 arises from other DNA sequences in this sample as well. The rearrangement uses TRBV25-1 and TRBJ1-2; 7 bases align to TRBD1. The J segment lost 0 bases and the V segment lost 2 bases, leaving 0 bases of the junction unmatched. CDR1 and CDR2 from the germline V gene are MGHDK and SYGVNS. The CDR3 runs to 14 residues. The CDR3 reads CASSERGPNYGYTF. CDR3 bases: TGTGCCAGCAGTGAAAGGGGGCCTAACTATGGCTACACCTTC.

The gene calls are TRBV4-1 and TRBJ2-5; TRBD2 aligns across 10 bases. This CDR3 is built from 20 residues. Trimming cost V 0 bases and J 4 bases; bases outside gene matches: 17. CDR1 MGHRA and CDR2 YSYEKL come from the germline V gene. The CDR3 here is CASSQESVAGGPAGRETQYF. As DNA, the CDR3 is TGCGCCAGCAGCCAAGAGAGTGTAGCGGGGGGCCCCGCTGGGAGAGAGACCCAGTACTTC.

The V and J genes are TRBV7-9 and TRBJ1-2, with a tentative D call TRBD1 (5 bases). The CDR3 runs 12 residues. CDR1 and CDR2 from the germline V gene are SEHNR and FQNEAQ (reference sequence). Trimming removed 4 bases at V and 5 bases at J, with 8 bases between. Written as DNA, the CDR3 is TGTGCCAGCAGCTCACAGGCTTATGGCTACACCTTC. It codes for CASSSQAYGYTF. Together with reference TRBV7-9 and TRBJ1-2, the CDR3 gives the full variable domain: DTGVSQNPRHKITKRGQNVTFRCDPISEHNRLYWYRQTLGQGPEFLTYFQNEAQLEKSRLLSDRFSAERPKGSFSTLEIQRTEQGDSAMYLCASSSQAYGYTFGSGTRLTVV.

The chain couples TRBV4-2 to TRBJ1-5; D is ambiguous. This CDR3 is 17 amino acids long. V was trimmed by 0 bases and J by 2 bases, leaving 14 bases between them. The germline V gene has CDR1 LGHNA and CDR2 YNFKEQ. Here the CDR3 DNA reads TGTGCCAGCAGCCAAGATATATCCGGGTTTGGCAATCAGCCCCAGCATTTT. Its protein product is CASSQDISGFGNQPQHF.

V and J are TRBV19 and TRBJ2-5; perhaps TRBD2 as D (7 bases). Germline V gene lookup returns CDR1 LNHDA and CDR2 SQIVND (reference sequence). The CDR3 spans 13 residues. V dropped 5 bases and J dropped 4 bases, with 11 bases sitting between them. Written as DNA, the CDR3 is TGTGCCAGTAGTTTGCGGGGGCGAGAGACCCAGTACTTC. This translates into CASSLRGRETQYF.

This clone occurred once. This chain uses TRBV7-9 with TRBJ2-1, with D possibly TRBD2 on 5 matching bases. Germline CDR1 reads SEHNR; CDR2 reads FQNEAQ (reference sequence). Trimming removed 2 bases from V and 0 bases from J, with 8 bases in between. This CDR3 contains 15 residues. The chain's CDR3 is CASSLTGYSYNEQFF. DNA of the CDR3: TGTGCCAGCAGCTTAACGGGGTACTCCTACAATGAGCAGTTCTTC.

This clone was seen only a few times. The J gene is TRBJ2-7, the V gene TRBV5-1, with 7 bases identical to TRBD1. Looked up from germline, CDR1 is SGHRS and CDR2 is YFSETQ. The CDR3 length is 14 residues. Losses at the gene ends were 4 bases for V and 2 bases for J; bases not matched to a gene: 6. The CDR3 DNA reads as TGCGCCAGCAGCCCGCGGACAGGCGCCTACGAGCAGTACTTC. Translating gives CASSPRTGAYEQYF.

The chain couples TRBV28 to TRBJ2-7; D perhaps matches TRBD2 (6 bases). The CDR3 sequence is 13 residues long. With 0 bases removed from V and 5 bases from J, the gap between germline ends came to 8 bases. Germline V lookup: CDR1 MDHEN, CDR2 SYDVKM. The DNA for the CDR3 is TGTGCCAGCAGTTTATGGCGGGGAGACGAGCAGTACTTC. Encoded protein: CASSLWRGDEQYF.

In DNA form, the CDR3 reads TGTGCCAGCAGCCCCACAGGGAGTAACTATGGCTACACCTTC. Its translation: CASSPTGSNYGYTF. J is TRBJ1-2 and V is TRBV6-4, with D perhaps TRBD1 (6 bases). Germline V gene sequence: CDR1 MRHNA, CDR2 SNTAGT. V lost 6 bases to trimming and J lost 1 base, with 12 bases between them. The CDR3 is 14 amino acids.

The J gene is TRBJ1-2, the V gene TRBV9, with TRBD1 as a possible D gene (5 bases). The CDR3 covers 13 residues. The V end was cut by 4 bases, the J end by 4 bases, with 11 bases between. CDR1 is SGDLS, CDR2 YYNGEE, per germline. The CDR3 sequence: CASSPGHVYGYTF. In DNA form, the CDR3 reads TGTGCCAGCAGCCCAGGACACGTCTATGGCTACACCTTC.

V usage is TRBV5-1 and J usage is TRBJ2-5; TRBD2 aligns across 14 bases. V shed 4 bases, J shed 5 bases, and the junction held 10 bases outside the gene matches. Germline-derived CDR1 and CDR2 are SGHRS and YFSETQ. The CDR3 is 17 residues long. The CDR3 region is CASSPGTSGGAGETQYF. The CDR3 region has the DNA TGCGCCAGCAGCCCTGGGACTAGCGGGGGAGCTGGGGAGACCCAGTACTTC.

The genes are TRBV6-1 and TRBJ2-1; 12 bases match TRBD2. The junction had 3 bases not matched to a gene; V was cut back by 5 bases and J by 4 bases. CDR1 and CDR2 (germline): MNHNS, SASEGT. The CDR3 has 15 residues. The CDR3 bases are TGTGCCAGCAGTTGGACTAGCGGGGAATACAATGAGCAGTTCTTC. It specifies CASSWTSGEYNEQFF.

The chain carries TRBV6-5 and TRBJ1-5; 7 nucleotides match TRBD1. The germline gives CDR1 MNHEY, CDR2 SVGAGI. The CDR3 has 13 amino acids. The V segment lost 4 bases and the J segment 7 bases; nucleotides outside the gene matches: 4. The DNA for the CDR3 is TGTGCCAGCAGTTTACAGGGGCACCAGCCCCAGCATTTT. Amino acids: CASSLQGHQPQHF.

Only a few counts were recorded for this clone. Different DNA sequences within this sample yield the same CDR3. As DNA, the CDR3 is TGTGCCAGCAGCCAAGTGATGGGCGACACCGGGGAGCTGTTTTTT. Translating it yields CASSQVMGDTGELFF. V is TRBV14 and J is TRBJ2-2, with D unclear. Trimming took off 1 base at V and 3 bases at J, with 9 bases between the two ends. Germline loops: CDR1 SGHDN, CDR2 FVKESK. The CDR3 is 15 residues long.

This sequence joins TRBV7-8 and TRBJ1-3; D may be TRBD1 (6 bases). Deletions cut 5 bases from V and 2 bases from J, with 10 bases between. Germline-derived CDR1 and CDR2 are SGHVS and FQNEAQ. The CDR3 consists of 14 residues. The CDR3 region is CASSNPGAGNTIYF. The CDR3 DNA is TGTGCCAGCAGCAATCCAGGGGCTGGAAACACCATATATTTT.

The genes are TRBV6-6 and TRBJ2-7; 10 bases fit TRBD1. After removal of 11 bases from V and 6 bases from J, the junction contained 7 bases not matched to a gene. The CDR3 runs to 12 residues. From germline, CDR1 is MNHNY and CDR2 SVGAGI (reference sequence). The CDR3 sequence is CACRDRGPEQYF. The CDR3 DNA is TGTGCCTGCCGGGACAGGGGTCCCGAGCAGTACTTC.

The rearrangement joins TRBV7-9 to TRBJ2-2, with 10 nucleotides matching TRBD1. Trimming cost V 5 bases and J 7 bases; bases outside gene matches: 13. From germline, CDR1 is SEHNR and CDR2 FQNEAQ (reference sequence). The CDR3 is 17 residues long. The CDR3, as DNA: TGTGCCAGCAGCGCCCCGCGACAGGGGGCCACGGGCGGGGAGCTGTTTTTT. It specifies CASSAPRQGATGGELFF.

The chain uses TRBV5-4 and TRBJ1-2, with 9 bases identical to TRBD1. This CDR3 spans 15 amino acids. Per germline, CDR1 SGHNT and CDR2 YYREEE (reference sequence). The V and J ends lost 1 base and 1 base, in that order; junction bases with no gene match: 2. This CDR3 is CASSLSGQGNYGYTF. The CDR3 DNA follows: TGTGCCAGCAGCTTGTCGGGACAGGGTAACTATGGCTACACCTTC.

The chain links TRBV9 to TRBJ2-3; maybe TRBD2 (5 bases). The ends were cut back, 4 bases at V and 6 bases at J, with 12 bases in the middle. The V gene's germline CDR1 is SGDLS and CDR2 YYNGEE. This CDR3 has 13 residues. The CDR3 DNA is TGTGCCAGCAGCCCGCGGACTGAGGATACGCAGTATTTT. This gives the protein CASSPRTEDTQYF.

The chain uses TRBV6-5 and TRBJ1-1; D not certain. V shed 7 bases and J shed 0 bases, with 9 bases lying between them. This CDR3 region has 13 residues. Germline V gene data show CDR1 as MNHEY and CDR2 as SVGAGI. CDR3 in amino acids: CASTVTMNTEAFF. Here the CDR3 DNA reads TGTGCCAGCACCGTTACTATGAACACTGAAGCTTTCTTT.

Regarding this clone: The missing conserved phenylalanine or tryptophan at the end of this CDR3 makes a read error likely. The DNA is left out, because the CDR3 cannot be placed on it with certainty; the CDR3 is given as TCRdb lists it. The J gene is TRBJ1-2, the V gene TRBV5-5. Counting both end residues, the CDR3 totals 14 amino acids. The germline V gene has CDR1 SGHKS and CDR2 YYEKEE (reference sequence). CDR3 in amino acids: CASSLNPGGGKVCV.

The chain combines TRBV30 with TRBJ2-2; 7 positions match TRBD2. The CDR3 sequence is 15 residues long. Trimming at V came to 3 bases and at J to 2 bases, leaving 6 bases not matched to a gene. The V gene's germline CDR1 is GTSNPN and CDR2 SVGIG (reference sequence). CDR3 DNA: TGTGCCTGGAGCGCTAAGGGACTAAACACCGGGGAGCTGTTTTTT. Amino acid sequence: CAWSAKGLNTGELFF.